This entry features one TCR beta chain sequence. Original data processing: The assay estimated nucleated cells by amplifying reference gene primers. Method: immunoSEQ multiplex PCR; TCRdb's copy keeps in-frame clones and lacks some. Clone size and V and J calls were adopted from that table, with D and trimming inferred from the DNA. The data contain about 100,000 clones, under 95% of them singletons. Germline assignment: CDR1 DFQATT and CDR2 SNEGSKA (reference sequence). Trimming took 3 bases from V and 7 from J, leaving 15 bases between them. The CDR3 has 13 amino acids. The source of the sample is a study of blood T cell repertoires in COVID-19. Study details: Acute and convalescent COVID-19 specimens originated in the United States, Italy and Spain. Sample material is recorded as cDNA or gDNA derived from T cells, B-cell-depleted T cells, or PBMCs.

The chain carries TRBV20-1 and TRBJ1-2; D gene unclear. Material for sequencing was peripheral blood. This TCR derives from a woman in her twenties or thirties with acute or convalescent COVID-19. CDR3: CSASNRAPTGYTF. The CDR3 nucleotides read TGCAGTGCTAGTAACAGAGCACCTACTGGCTACACCTTC.